Listed here are 11 T cell receptor beta chains from one sample, sequenced in a study of T-cell memory formation after mild COVID-19. Each CDR3 protein gets one entry after TCRdb re-called the 5' RACE reads with MiXCR. The repertoire holds around 190,000 distinct CDR3 sequences, approximately 17% seen once, with under 4.5% in the top ten. The sample comprised PBMCs or a T cell subset sorted from them (not recorded which). These receptors were obtained from a man between 18 and 35 years old who had mild COVID-19 (a few samples of this study predate the infection). Cell type and time point are not known.

In the case of this clonotype: The junction differs from germline at one of its ends, possibly a read error. This sequence joins TRBV7-2 and TRBJ1-2; 10 nucleotides line up with TRBD1. Germline V CDR1 and CDR2: SGHTA, FQGNSA. The CDR3 length is 14 residues. The CDR3 sequence is CASSSQSGQGGYTF. CDR3 coding DNA: TGTGCCAGCAGCTCCCAGTCCGGACAGGGGGGCTATACCTTC.

This clonotype was observed a handful of times. V usage is TRBV28 and J usage is TRBJ2-1; 9 bases fit TRBD1. The germline gives CDR1 MDHEN, CDR2 SYDVKM. The V segment lost 8 bases and the J segment 6 bases; nucleotides outside the gene matches: 14. CDR3 length: 16 residues. The CDR3, as DNA: TGTGCCAGCTCAACTTGGGACAGGGAAGCTGTCAATGAGCAGTTCTTC. Translated: CASSTWDREAVNEQFF.

A few counts support this clonotype. The chain recombines TRBV15 with TRBJ2-6, with D unresolved. The CDR3 loop spans 16 amino acids. V was cut by 8 bases and J by 1 base, with 15 bases left in between. The germline V gene has CDR1 LNHNV and CDR2 YYDKDF (reference sequence). Here the CDR3 DNA reads TGTGCCACCGGATCCTTATCGCAATCTGGGGCCAACGTCCTGACTTTC. This sequence encodes CATGSLSQSGANVLTF.

This sequence joins TRBV6-5 and TRBJ2-5; 8 nucleotides line up with TRBD2. CDR3 length: 16 residues. Germline V gives CDR1 MNHEY, CDR2 SVGAGI. The V segment lost 6 bases and the J segment 5 bases; nucleotides outside the gene matches: 14. CDR3 region: CASRPTGGGAWETQYF. Written as DNA, the CDR3 is TGTGCCAGCAGGCCCACGGGGGGGGGGGCCTGGGAGACCCAGTACTTC.

This clonotype showed up just a few times. The chain is built from TRBV2 and TRBJ2-7, with D perhaps TRBD1 (5 bases). Trimming shortened V by 5 bases and J by 3 bases, and 8 bases separated the two germline ends. From germline, CDR1 is SNHLY and CDR2 FYNNEI. CDR3 length: 12 residues. The CDR3 spells CASSQTGYEQYV. The CDR3 DNA sequence: TGTGCCAGCAGTCAAACAGGCTACGAGCAGTACGTC.

The rearrangement uses TRBV6-2 or TRBV6-3 and TRBJ1-1; a possible D gene is TRBD1 (5 bases). This CDR3 has 15 amino acids. Germline V CDR1 and CDR2: MNHEY, SVGEGT. V lost 6 bases to trimming and J lost 5 bases, with 19 bases between them. The CDR3 here is CASRHGGYWETEAFF. DNA for the CDR3: TGTGCCAGCAGGCACGGGGGGTATTGGGAAACTGAAGCTTTCTTT.

This chain uses TRBV12-3 or TRBV12-4 with TRBJ2-5; 10 positions agree with TRBD1. V dropped 3 bases and J dropped 5; count of bases not matched to a gene: 3. The CDR3 loop spans 14 amino acids. CDR3 loop: CASSFGTGVETQYF. The CDR3 DNA sequence: TGTGCCAGCAGTTTCGGGACAGGGGTCGAGACCCAGTACTTC.

This chain links TRBV3-1 with TRBJ2-4, with 7 nucleotides matching TRBD2. V dropped 2 bases and J dropped 6; count of bases not matched to a gene: 1. Germline V CDR1 and CDR2: LGHDT, YNNKEL (reference sequence). CDR3 length: 13 amino acids. The CDR3 bases are TGTGCCAGCAGCCAAAGCGGGACAAACATTCAGTACTTC. Translated: CASSQSGTNIQYF.

V is TRBV20-1 and J is TRBJ2-3, with D perhaps being TRBD1 or TRBD2 (6 bases each). Trimming left V 3 bases short and J 1 base short, with 8 bases between. CDR1 DFQATT and CDR2 SNEGSKA come from the germline V gene (reference sequence). CDR3 length equals 13 residues. The CDR3 reads CSASGGRTDTQYF. The CDR3 DNA is TGCAGTGCTAGCGGGGGCCGCACAGATACGCAGTATTTT.

The CDR3 DNA reads as TGTGCCAGCAGCCGGACAGGGGAAAATCAGCCCCAGCATTTT. This encodes CASSRTGENQPQHF. The J gene is TRBJ1-5, the V gene TRBV27; TRBD1 matches 9 bases. With 6 bases clipped from V and 4 bases from J, the junction kept 4 bases outside the gene matches. This CDR3 is built from 14 residues. Germline assignment: CDR1 MNHEY and CDR2 SMNVEV (reference sequence).

The genes are TRBV5-6 and TRBJ2-7; D perhaps matches TRBD1 (6 bases). Germline CDR1 is SGHDT and CDR2 is YYEEEE. The length of the CDR3 is 14 residues. Trimming removed 4 bases from V and 3 bases from J, with 14 bases in between. In DNA form, the CDR3 reads TGTGCCAGCAGCACCCCAGGGGTCGGCTACGAGCAGTACGTC. Protein: CASSTPGVGYEQYV.